These 16 T cell receptor beta chains came from one sample sequenced in a study of identical twins. MiXCR was run by TCRdb on the 5' RACE reads, yielding one entry per CDR3 protein. The repertoire holds a few hundred thousand distinct CDR3 sequences, with approximately 10% as singletons. These data were also reused for a study on yellow fever vaccine responses in identical twins.

Sequences were obtained from PBMCs. These receptors originate from a young woman in good health.

This clonotype was counted ten times or more. This chain connects TRBV29-1 to TRBJ1-1; D not resolved. The CDR3 spans 13 residues. Germline CDR1 and CDR2: SQVTM and ANQGSEA. The ends were cut back, 6 bases at V and 5 bases at J, with 16 bases in the middle. The CDR3 DNA reads as TGCAGCGTGCTTGGGCAGGTGGGGACTGAAGCTTTCTTT. Its protein product is CSVLGQVGTEAFF. The full variable domain, in which reference TRBV29-1 and TRBJ1-1 provide the parts outside the CDR3, is SAVISQKPSRDICQRGTSLTIQCQVDSQVTMMFWYRQQPGQSLTLIATANQGSEATYESGFVIDKFPISRPNLTFSTLTVSNMSPEDSSIYLCSVLGQVGTEAFFGQGTRLTVV.

This clonotype appeared a few times. The chain couples TRBV5-1 to TRBJ2-1; 8 bases are shared with TRBD1. This CDR3 has 14 amino acids. Germline V lookup: CDR1 SGHRS, CDR2 YFSETQ. V dropped 4 bases and J dropped 6; count of bases not matched to a gene: 6. CDR3 nucleotides: TGCGCCAGCAGCCAACGGACAGGGCTCAATGAGCAGTTCTTC. As protein: CASSQRTGLNEQFF.

V and J are TRBV4-3 and TRBJ2-3; no definite D call. Germline V lookup: CDR1 LGHNA, CDR2 YSLEER. This CDR3 region has 13 residues. Trimming stripped 0 bases from V and 2 bases from J, with 3 bases between. Written as DNA, the CDR3 is TGCGCCAGCAGCCAAGATTTCACAGATACGCAGTATTTT. Protein product: CASSQDFTDTQYF.

Many counts were recorded for this clonotype. The rearrangement links TRBV29-1 to TRBJ2-3, with D unclear. This CDR3 is 12 amino acids long. Germline CDR1 is SQVTM and CDR2 is ANQGSEA. The V gene lost 6 bases and the J gene lost 4 bases, with 11 bases spanning the gap. The CDR3 coding sequence is TGCAGCGTGCGAAGAAGCGCAGATACGCAGTATTTT. Translating it yields CSVRRSADTQYF.

This clonotype was seen repeatedly, ten times or more. This chain links TRBV3-1 with TRBJ2-7; TRBD1 agrees at 9 bases. Unmatched junction bases numbered 8, after V lost 2 bases and J lost 6 bases. Germline CDR1 is LGHDT and CDR2 is YNNKEL (reference sequence). The CDR3 loop spans 15 amino acids. This CDR3 reads CASSQSDRGTLEQYF. CDR3 in DNA: TGTGCCAGCAGCCAATCGGACAGGGGTACGCTCGAGCAGTACTTC.

This clonotype was seen a handful of times. This chain joins TRBV6-1 and TRBJ1-1; maybe TRBD1 (6 bases). The CDR3 contains 11 residues. V gave up 8 bases and J gave up 6 bases, with 10 bases separating them. Germline V CDR1 and CDR2: MNHNS, SASEGT. The CDR3 region is CASGRGAEAFF. Written as DNA, the CDR3 is TGTGCCAGCGGCAGGGGAGCTGAAGCTTTCTTT.

This clonotype has a handful of counts. V and J are TRBV7-9 and TRBJ2-5; 7 bases agree with TRBD2. J lost 0 bases, V lost 5 bases, and 12 bases had no gene match. The CDR3 is made up of 17 amino acids. Germline-derived CDR1 and CDR2 are SEHNR and FQNEAQ (reference sequence). CDR3 DNA sequence: TGTGCCAGCAGCCCCCCAATTGGGGGGGGTTACCAAGAGACCCAGTACTTC. Its protein is CASSPPIGGGYQETQYF.

This clonotype was picked up a small number of times. The rearrangement uses TRBV7-8 and TRBJ2-2; D gene ambiguous. CDR1 and CDR2 (germline): SGHVS, FQNEAQ. The V end was cut by 5 bases, the J end by 0 bases, with 16 bases between. The CDR3 spans 17 residues. The CDR3 DNA reads as TGTGCCAGCAGCCCCCGGACCGTGGTCTCGAACACCGGGGAGCTGTTTTTT. It specifies CASSPRTVVSNTGELFF. Together with reference TRBV7-8 and TRBJ2-2, the CDR3 gives the full variable domain: GAGVSQSPRYKVAKRGQDVALRCDPISGHVSLFWYQQALGQGPEFLTYFQNEAQLDKSGLPSDRFFAERPEGSVSTLKIQRTQQEDSAVYLCASSPRTVVSNTGELFFGEGSRLTVL.

A note on this clonotype: The junction and the germline gene differ at one end; a read error may be behind it. The rearrangement uses TRBV7-7 and TRBJ2-2, with 8 bases aligning to TRBD2. Per the germline V gene, CDR1 is SSHAT and CDR2 is FNYEAQ (reference sequence). The CDR3 loop spans 14 amino acids. The CDR3 protein is CASSPSGGPGELFF. The CDR3 nucleotides read TGTGCTAGCAGCCCGAGCGGGGGTCCCGGGGAGCTGTTTTTT.

This clonotype was detected a few times. The genes are TRBV7-9 and TRBJ2-3; D is uncertain. V was shortened by 4 bases and J by 0 bases, with 8 bases between the two germline ends. CDR1 is SEHNR and CDR2 is FQNEAQ in the germline V gene (reference sequence). This CDR3 has 14 residues. CDR3 in amino acids: CASSYPGSTDTQYF. In nucleotides, the CDR3 is TGTGCCAGCAGCTATCCCGGGAGCACAGATACGCAGTATTTT. The full variable domain, with the rest looked up from reference TRBV7-9 and TRBJ2-3, is DTGVSQNPRHKITKRGQNVTFRCDPISEHNRLYWYRQTLGQGPEFLTYFQNEAQLEKSRLLSDRFSAERPKGSFSTLEIQRTEQGDSAMYLCASSYPGSTDTQYFGPGTRLTVL.

The chain is built from TRBV6-2 or TRBV6-3 and TRBJ1-3; D gene uncertain. The V gene's germline CDR1 is MNHEY and CDR2 SVGEGT. The ends were cut back, 0 bases at V and 2 bases at J, with 8 bases in the middle. The CDR3 is 15 amino acids. The CDR3 DNA is TGTGCCAGCAGTTACTCAGCGGGAGCTGGAAACACCATATATTTT. It is translated as CASSYSAGAGNTIYF.

This clonotype was counted at least ten times. The chain links TRBV7-9 to TRBJ2-7; TRBD1 matches at 9 bases. J lost 4 bases, V lost 5 bases, and 9 bases had no gene match. Germline V gene sequence: CDR1 SEHNR, CDR2 FQNEAQ (reference sequence). This CDR3 comprises 15 residues. CDR3 residues: CASSPRGGQGYEQYF. CDR3 coding DNA: TGTGCCAGCAGCCCCCGCGGGGGACAGGGTTACGAGCAGTACTTC.

This clonotype was detected a few times. The rearrangement links TRBV7-9 to TRBJ2-7; 9 bases match TRBD1. The CDR3 extends over 15 amino acids. The V segment lost 4 bases and the J segment 2 bases; nucleotides outside the gene matches: 6. Germline V gives CDR1 SEHNR, CDR2 FQNEAQ (reference sequence). The CDR3 nucleotides read TGTGCCAGCAGCTCCCTGGACAGGGGACCCTACGAGCAGTACTTC. Protein product: CASSSLDRGPYEQYF.

The chain carries TRBV12-3 or TRBV12-4 and TRBJ2-3; 12 bases match TRBD2. The CDR3 consists of 16 residues. V trimming: 4 bases; J trimming: 4 bases; junction bases outside the gene matches: 6. DNA for the CDR3: TGTGCCAGCAGTTCCGGACTAGCGGGAATGGCAGATACGCAGTATTTT. It translates to CASSSGLAGMADTQYF.

This chain joins TRBV5-1 and TRBJ1-1; D unresolved. This CDR3 region has 14 residues. Looked up from germline, CDR1 is SGHRS and CDR2 is YFSETQ. With 4 bases removed from V and 1 base from J, the gap between germline ends came to 11 bases. The CDR3 region has the DNA TGCGCCAGCAGCCCATCCGGGGAGAACACTGAAGCTTTCTTT. Its protein is CASSPSGENTEAFF.

Ten or more counts support this clonotype. V is TRBV20-1 and J is TRBJ2-3; 10 bases align to TRBD2. Losses at the gene ends were 6 bases for V and 1 base for J; bases not matched to a gene: 4. The CDR3 covers 14 residues. Germline V lookup: CDR1 DFQATT, CDR2 SNEGSKA (reference sequence). CDR3 residues: CSAISGGGTDTQYF. CDR3 sequence (DNA): TGCAGTGCCATAAGCGGGGGGGGCACAGATACGCAGTATTTT.